This TCR beta chain appears in the sequencing data of a study of shared clonotypes between healthy human individuals. Study context: Donor ages ranged 18 to 49 years: a couple of women, three men.

The protocol was immunoSEQ multiplex PCR, while the TCRdb copy is restricted to in-frame clones and leaves out a portion. Of approximately 2,300,000 clones detected, about nine tenths appear once; the ten largest clones hold 0.37%. Study results and limitations: Investigators collected only blood, and repertoires in tissues likely differ.

With respect to this clone: Antigen specificity is unknown.

In germline, CDR1 is SGHTA, CDR2 FQGTGA. The CDR3 contains 10 residues. The receptor was derived from a man aged 18-30 years in good health. Some clones in this sample may be carry-over from other donors' samples. The chain has TRBV7-3 and TRBJ1-5, with D maybe TRBD1 (5 bases). Sequences were obtained from naive CD4+ T cells from PBMCs. The subset here: CD45RA+ positively selected. The CDR3 bases are TGTGGTGTGGGGGTTCAGCCCCAGCATTTT. Its protein is CGVGVQPQHF. The complete variable domain, with remaining parts taken from reference TRBV7-3 and TRBJ1-5, reads GAGVSQTPSNKVTEKGKYVELRCDPISGHTALYWYRQSLGQGPEFLIYFQGTGAADDSGLPNDRFFAVRPEGSVSTLKIQRTERGDSAVYLCGVGVQPQHFGDGTRLSIL.